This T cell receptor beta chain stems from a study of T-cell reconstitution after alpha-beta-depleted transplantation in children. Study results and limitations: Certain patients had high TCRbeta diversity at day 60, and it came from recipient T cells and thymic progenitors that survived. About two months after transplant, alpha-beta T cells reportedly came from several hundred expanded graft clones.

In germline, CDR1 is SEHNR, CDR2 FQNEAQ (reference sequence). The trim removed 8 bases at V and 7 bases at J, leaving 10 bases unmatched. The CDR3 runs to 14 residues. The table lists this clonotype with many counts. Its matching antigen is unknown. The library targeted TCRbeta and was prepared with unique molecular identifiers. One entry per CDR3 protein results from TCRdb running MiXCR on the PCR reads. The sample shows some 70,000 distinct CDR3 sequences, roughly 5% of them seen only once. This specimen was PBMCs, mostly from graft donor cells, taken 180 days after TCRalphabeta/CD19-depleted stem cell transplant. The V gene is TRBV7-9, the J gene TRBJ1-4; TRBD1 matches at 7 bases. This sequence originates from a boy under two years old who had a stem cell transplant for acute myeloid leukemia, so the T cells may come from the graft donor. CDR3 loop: CASGQGGATEKLFF. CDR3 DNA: TGTGCCAGCGGCCAGGGGGGGGCGACTGAAAAACTGTTTTTT.